The rows below give T cell receptor beta chains drawn from one sample of a study of blood T cell repertoires in COVID-19. TCRdb's table, derived via immunoSEQ multiplex PCR, lists solely in-frame clones and lacks some. Here the sample spans approximately 210,000 clones, 83% being singletons. The sequenced material came from peripheral blood. All receptors come from a woman aged 40 to 49 with active or convalescent COVID-19. Each CDR3 is given with its conserved first and last residue. The order of the fields is J gene, D gene, clone size, V gene, CDR3 protein, CDR3 DNA. A D gene is named only where the DNA matches it firmly. Rows give clone size only sometimes, using once, few, many, or a class for an expanded clone.

j_gene: TRBJ1-2; d_gene: -; abundance: -; v_gene: TRBV4-1; CDR3aa: CASSLAPESYGYTF; CDR3nt: TGCGCCAGCAGCCTAGCACCCGAATCCTATGGCTACACCTTC
j_gene: TRBJ2-5; d_gene: TRBD1; abundance: -; v_gene: TRBV19; CDR3aa: CASSVVGQPQETQYF; CDR3nt: TGTGCCAGTAGCGTTGTGGGACAGCCACAAGAGACCCAGTACTTC
j_gene: TRBJ1-6; d_gene: -; abundance: -; v_gene: TRBV15; CDR3aa: CATSRVRGLRNSPLHF; CDR3nt: TGTGCCACCAGCAGAGTGCGCGGGCTCAGGAATTCACCCCTCCACTTT
j_gene: TRBJ1-2; d_gene: TRBD1; abundance: -; v_gene: TRBV28; CDR3aa: CASSSGNRGFYGYTF; CDR3nt: TGTGCCAGCAGCAGTGGGAACAGGGGATTTTATGGCTACACCTTC
j_gene: TRBJ2-6; d_gene: -; abundance: once; v_gene: TRBV24-1; CDR3aa: CATGRESAGANVLTF; CDR3nt: TGTGCCACCGGACGGGAGAGCGCTGGGGCCAACGTCCTGACTTTC
j_gene: TRBJ1-1; d_gene: TRBD1; abundance: once; v_gene: TRBV5-4; CDR3aa: CASSRTGGTEAFF; CDR3nt: TGTGCCAGCAGCCGTACAGGGGGGACTGAAGCTTTCTTT
j_gene: TRBJ2-1; d_gene: TRBD2; abundance: -; v_gene: TRBV7-9; CDR3aa: CASSLASGGQHEQFF; CDR3nt: TGTGCCAGCAGCTTAGCTAGCGGGGGCCAACATGAGCAGTTCTTC
j_gene: TRBJ1-5; d_gene: -; abundance: few; v_gene: TRBV30; CDR3aa: CAWSGRGSGQPQHF; CDR3nt: TGTGCCTGGAGTGGACGGGGATCGGGTCAGCCCCAGCATTTT
j_gene: TRBJ2-7; d_gene: TRBD2; abundance: -; v_gene: TRBV2; CDR3aa: CASSAAGGSGRSSYEQYF; CDR3nt: TGTGCCAGCAGTGCGGCCGGGGGGAGCGGAAGAAGCTCCTACGAGCAGTACTTC
j_gene: TRBJ1-2; d_gene: -; abundance: -; v_gene: TRBV4-3; CDR3aa: CASSQDRVLIYGYTF; CDR3nt: TGCGCCAGCAGCCAAGATCGGGTATTAATCTATGGCTACACCTTC
j_gene: TRBJ1-1; d_gene: -; abundance: -; v_gene: TRBV9; CDR3aa: CASSVEGDLRDTEAFF; CDR3nt: TGTGCCAGCAGCGTAGAAGGGGATCTCAGGGACACTGAAGCTTTCTTT
j_gene: TRBJ1-3; d_gene: -; abundance: -; v_gene: TRBV10-3; CDR3aa: CAISDTGTGNTIYF; CDR3nt: TGTGCCATCAGTGATACAGGGACTGGAAACACCATATATTTT
j_gene: TRBJ1-5; d_gene: TRBD1; abundance: -; v_gene: TRBV28; CDR3aa: CASRPPGQGYQPQHF; CDR3nt: TGTGCCAGCAGGCCCCCGGGACAGGGGTATCAGCCCCAGCATTTT
j_gene: TRBJ2-7; d_gene: TRBD1; abundance: -; v_gene: TRBV6-5; CDR3aa: CASSYDRGPYEQYF; CDR3nt: TGTGCCAGCAGCTATGACAGGGGACCCTACGAGCAGTACTTC
j_gene: TRBJ2-7; d_gene: TRBD2; abundance: -; v_gene: TRBV5-6; CDR3aa: CASSRGLAGGSPYEQYF; CDR3nt: TGTGCCAGCAGCCGAGGACTAGCGGGGGGGTCCCCCTACGAGCAGTACTTC
j_gene: TRBJ2-1; d_gene: -; abundance: once; v_gene: TRBV4-1; CDR3aa: CASTNEAVYNEQFF; CDR3nt: TGCGCCAGCACCAACGAAGCGGTCTACAATGAGCAGTTCTTC
j_gene: TRBJ2-2; d_gene: TRBD2; abundance: -; v_gene: TRBV3-1/TRBV3-2; CDR3aa: CASSHAAASGRVDGELFF; CDR3nt: TGTGCCAGCAGCCACGCGGCAGCTAGCGGGAGGGTCGACGGGGAGCTGTTTTTT
j_gene: TRBJ2-3; d_gene: TRBD1; abundance: -; v_gene: TRBV9; CDR3aa: CASSVTGQKITDTQYF; CDR3nt: TGTGCCAGCAGCGTAACGGGACAGAAGATCACAGATACGCAGTATTTT
j_gene: TRBJ1-2; d_gene: -; abundance: -; v_gene: TRBV19; CDR3aa: CASSDRPGSNGYTF; CDR3nt: TGTGCCAGTAGTGATCGCCCAGGGTCCAATGGCTACACCTTC
j_gene: TRBJ1-2; d_gene: TRBD1; abundance: -; v_gene: TRBV4-2; CDR3aa: CASSQPSDRSFGYTF; CDR3nt: TGTGCCAGCAGCCAACCCTCGGACAGGAGCTTTGGCTACACCTTC
j_gene: TRBJ1-2; d_gene: -; abundance: once; v_gene: TRBV7-9; CDR3aa: CASSALSGFGYTF; CDR3nt: TGTGCCAGCAGCGCCCTCAGCGGGTTTGGCTACACCTTC
j_gene: TRBJ2-1; d_gene: TRBD2; abundance: -; v_gene: TRBV4-1; CDR3aa: CASSQGLLAGARNEQFF; CDR3nt: TGCGCCAGCAGCCAAGGGCTACTAGCGGGAGCTCGAAATGAGCAGTTCTTC
j_gene: TRBJ2-5; d_gene: TRBD1; abundance: -; v_gene: TRBV11-3; CDR3aa: CASSRQGGTQYF; CDR3nt: TGTGCCAGCAGCCGACAGGGGGGGACCCAGTACTTC
j_gene: TRBJ1-4; d_gene: -; abundance: -; v_gene: TRBV15; CDR3aa: CATSSPGYRATNEKLFF; CDR3nt: TGTGCCACCAGCAGTCCAGGATACCGCGCAACTAATGAAAAACTGTTTTTT
j_gene: TRBJ1-4; d_gene: -; abundance: -; v_gene: TRBV25-1; CDR3aa: CASSEFPVQVREKLFF; CDR3nt: TGTGCCAGCAGTGAATTCCCTGTCCAGGTCCGGGAAAAACTGTTTTTT
j_gene: TRBJ2-7; d_gene: -; abundance: -; v_gene: TRBV19; CDR3aa: CASSTLGGPPYEQYF; CDR3nt: TGTGCCAGTAGCACCCTCGGTGGGCCCCCCTACGAGCAGTACTTC
j_gene: TRBJ2-1; d_gene: TRBD2; abundance: -; v_gene: TRBV9; CDR3aa: CASSASGVSYNEQFF; CDR3nt: TGTGCCAGCAGCGCTAGCGGGGTCTCCTACAATGAGCAGTTCTTC
j_gene: TRBJ2-7; d_gene: TRBD1; abundance: -; v_gene: TRBV18; CDR3aa: CASSPPMGRGYEQYF; CDR3nt: TGTGCCAGCTCACCACCGATGGGCAGGGGGTACGAGCAGTACTTC
j_gene: TRBJ1-2; d_gene: -; abundance: -; v_gene: TRBV19; CDR3aa: CASSVQGFGYTF; CDR3nt: TGTGCCAGTAGTGTACAGGGATTTGGCTACACCTTC
j_gene: TRBJ1-5; d_gene: TRBD1; abundance: few; v_gene: TRBV19; CDR3aa: CASSILPQGNAPQHF; CDR3nt: TGTGCCAGTAGTATATTACCACAGGGGAACGCGCCCCAGCATTTT
j_gene: TRBJ2-7; d_gene: -; abundance: -; v_gene: TRBV27; CDR3aa: CASSPQESYEQYF; CDR3nt: TGTGCCAGCAGTCCACAGGAGTCCTACGAGCAGTACTTC
j_gene: TRBJ1-5; d_gene: TRBD1; abundance: -; v_gene: TRBV24-1; CDR3aa: CATSAADRGYNQPQHF; CDR3nt: TGTGCCACCAGTGCCGCAGACAGGGGATACAATCAGCCCCAGCATTTT
j_gene: TRBJ1-6; d_gene: TRBD1; abundance: -; v_gene: TRBV7-9; CDR3aa: CASSRGQGAGGSPLHF; CDR3nt: TGTGCCAGCAGCCGTGGACAGGGGGCGGGAGGGTCACCCCTCCACTTT
j_gene: TRBJ2-1; d_gene: TRBD2; abundance: -; v_gene: TRBV2; CDR3aa: CASQRSTSGVLRNEQFF; CDR3nt: TGTGCCAGTCAAAGGTCGACTAGCGGGGTTTTGAGGAATGAGCAGTTCTTC
j_gene: TRBJ2-3; d_gene: -; abundance: -; v_gene: TRBV5-4; CDR3aa: CASSLEVGLSTDTQYF; CDR3nt: TGTGCCAGCAGCTTGGAGGTGGGCCTGAGCACAGATACGCAGTATTTT
j_gene: TRBJ1-4; d_gene: -; abundance: -; v_gene: TRBV5-5; CDR3aa: CASSLDSFNNEKLFF; CDR3nt: TGTGCCAGCAGCTTGGACAGCTTCAATAATGAAAAACTGTTTTTT
j_gene: TRBJ2-5; d_gene: TRBD1; abundance: -; v_gene: TRBV30; CDR3aa: CAWSNLQGAGETQYF; CDR3nt: TGTGCCTGGAGTAACCTACAGGGGGCAGGGGAGACCCAGTACTTC